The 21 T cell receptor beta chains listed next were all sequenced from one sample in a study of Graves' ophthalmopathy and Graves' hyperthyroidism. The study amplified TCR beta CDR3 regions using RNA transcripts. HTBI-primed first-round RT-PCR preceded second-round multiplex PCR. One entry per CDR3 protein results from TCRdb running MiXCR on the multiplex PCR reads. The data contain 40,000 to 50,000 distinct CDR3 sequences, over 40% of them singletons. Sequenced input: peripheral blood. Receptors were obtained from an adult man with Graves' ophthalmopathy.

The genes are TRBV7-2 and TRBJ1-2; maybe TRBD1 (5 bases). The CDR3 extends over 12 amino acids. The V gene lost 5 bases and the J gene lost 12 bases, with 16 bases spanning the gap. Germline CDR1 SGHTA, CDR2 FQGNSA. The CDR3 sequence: CASSPTGGGNTF. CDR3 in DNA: TGTGCCAGCAGCCCCACAGGAGGTGGAAACACCTTC.

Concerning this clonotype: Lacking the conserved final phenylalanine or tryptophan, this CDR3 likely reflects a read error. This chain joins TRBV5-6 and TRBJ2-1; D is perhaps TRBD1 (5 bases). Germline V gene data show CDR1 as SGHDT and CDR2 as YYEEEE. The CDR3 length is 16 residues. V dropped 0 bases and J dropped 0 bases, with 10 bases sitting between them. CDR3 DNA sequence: TGTGCCAGCAGCTTGGAGGGGTTTAGCTCCTACAATGAGCAGTTCTGC. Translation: CASSLEGFSSYNEQFC.

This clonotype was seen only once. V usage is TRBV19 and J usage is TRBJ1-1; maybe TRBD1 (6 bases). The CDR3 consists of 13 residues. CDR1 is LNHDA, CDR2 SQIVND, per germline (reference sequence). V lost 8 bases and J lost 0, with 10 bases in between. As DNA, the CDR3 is TGTGCCAGTCGACCAGGGGTGAACACTGAAGCTTTCTTT. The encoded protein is CASRPGVNTEAFF. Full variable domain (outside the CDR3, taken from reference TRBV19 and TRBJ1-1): DGGITQSPKYLFRKEGQNVTLSCEQNLNHDAMYWYRQDPGQGLRLIYYSQIVNDFQKGDIAEGYSVSREKKESFPLTVTSAQKNPTAFYLCASRPGVNTEAFFGQGTRLTVV.

CDR3 bases: TGTGCCAGCAGCTTATCCGTGGGGCTAGCGGGATATGGCTACACCTTC. The encoded protein is CASSLSVGLAGYGYTF. J is TRBJ1-2 and V is TRBV7-8, with D tentatively TRBD1 (5 bases). Trimming shortened V by 2 bases and J by 5 bases, and 18 bases separated the two germline ends. Germline values: CDR1 SGHVS, CDR2 FQNEAQ. There are 16 residues in the CDR3.

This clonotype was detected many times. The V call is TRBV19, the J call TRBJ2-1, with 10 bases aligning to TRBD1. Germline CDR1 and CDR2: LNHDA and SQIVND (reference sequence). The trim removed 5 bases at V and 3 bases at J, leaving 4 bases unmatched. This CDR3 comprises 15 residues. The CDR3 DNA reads TGTGCCAGTAGTTTGACAGGGGGCGGCTACAATGAGCAGTTCTTC. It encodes CASSLTGGGYNEQFF.

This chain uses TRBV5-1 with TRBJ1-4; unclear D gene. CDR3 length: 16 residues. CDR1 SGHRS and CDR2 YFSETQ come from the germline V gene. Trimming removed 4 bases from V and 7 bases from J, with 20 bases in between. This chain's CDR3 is CASSPQVRGLSEKLFF. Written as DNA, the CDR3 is TGCGCCAGCAGCCCACAAGTTCGGGGTTTGAGTGAAAAACTGTTTTTT.

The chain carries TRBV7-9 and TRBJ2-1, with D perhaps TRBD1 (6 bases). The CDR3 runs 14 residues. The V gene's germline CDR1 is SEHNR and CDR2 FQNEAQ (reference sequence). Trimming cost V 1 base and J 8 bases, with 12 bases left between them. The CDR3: CASSLVGGIDEQFF. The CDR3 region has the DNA TGTGCCAGCAGCTTAGTTGGGGGCATTGATGAGCAGTTCTTC.

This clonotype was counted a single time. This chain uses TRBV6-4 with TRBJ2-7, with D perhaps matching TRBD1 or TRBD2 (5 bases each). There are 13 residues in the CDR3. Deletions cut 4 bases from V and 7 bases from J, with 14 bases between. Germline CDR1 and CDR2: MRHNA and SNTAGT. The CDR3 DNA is TGTGCCAGCAGTGCGGGGCCCTCAGGGGAGCAGTACTTC. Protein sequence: CASSAGPSGEQYF.

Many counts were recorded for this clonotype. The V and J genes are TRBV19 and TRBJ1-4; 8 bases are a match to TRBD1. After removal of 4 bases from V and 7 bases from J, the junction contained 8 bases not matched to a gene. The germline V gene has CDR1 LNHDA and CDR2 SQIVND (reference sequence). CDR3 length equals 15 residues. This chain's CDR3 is CASSNTGQGFEKLFF. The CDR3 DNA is TGTGCCAGTAGTAATACAGGACAGGGATTTGAAAAACTGTTTTTT. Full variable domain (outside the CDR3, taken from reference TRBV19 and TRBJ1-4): DGGITQSPKYLFRKEGQNVTLSCEQNLNHDAMYWYRQDPGQGLRLIYYSQIVNDFQKGDIAEGYSVSREKKESFPLTVTSAQKNPTAFYLCASSNTGQGFEKLFFGSGTQLSVL.

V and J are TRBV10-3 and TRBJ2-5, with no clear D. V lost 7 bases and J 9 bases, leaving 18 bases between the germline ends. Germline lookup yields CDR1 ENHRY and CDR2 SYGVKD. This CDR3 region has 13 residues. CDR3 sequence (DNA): TGTGCCATCACGAGGTATAGCAATCAGCCCCAGTACTTC. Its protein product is CAITRYSNQPQYF.

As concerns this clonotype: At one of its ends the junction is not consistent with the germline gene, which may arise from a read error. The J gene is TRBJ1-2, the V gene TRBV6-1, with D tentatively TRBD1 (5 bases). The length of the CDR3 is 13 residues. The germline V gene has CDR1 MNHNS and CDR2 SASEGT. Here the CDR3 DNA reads TGTACCAGCAGTGAGCTAGGGGACTATGGCTACACCTTC. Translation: CTSSELGDYGYTF.

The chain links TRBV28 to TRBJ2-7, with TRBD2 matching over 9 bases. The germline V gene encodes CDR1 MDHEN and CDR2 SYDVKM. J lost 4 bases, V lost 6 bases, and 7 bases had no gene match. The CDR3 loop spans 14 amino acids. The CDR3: CASSQAGGAYEQYF. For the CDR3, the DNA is TGTGCCAGCAGCCAAGCGGGAGGAGCATACGAGCAGTACTTC.

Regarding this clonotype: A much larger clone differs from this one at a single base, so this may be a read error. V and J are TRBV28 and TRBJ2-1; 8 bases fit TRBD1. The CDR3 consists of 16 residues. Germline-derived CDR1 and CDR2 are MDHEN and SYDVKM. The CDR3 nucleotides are TGTGCCAGCAGTTCTACCGGGACAGGTCATTACAGTGAGCAGTTCTTC. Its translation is CASSSTGTGHYSEQFF.

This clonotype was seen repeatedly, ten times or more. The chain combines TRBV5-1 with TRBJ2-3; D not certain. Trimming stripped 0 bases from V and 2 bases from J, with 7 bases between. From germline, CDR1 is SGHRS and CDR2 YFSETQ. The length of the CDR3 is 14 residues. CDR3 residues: CASSLGYPTDTQYF. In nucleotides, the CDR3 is TGCGCCAGCAGCTTGGGGTACCCCACAGATACGCAGTATTTT.

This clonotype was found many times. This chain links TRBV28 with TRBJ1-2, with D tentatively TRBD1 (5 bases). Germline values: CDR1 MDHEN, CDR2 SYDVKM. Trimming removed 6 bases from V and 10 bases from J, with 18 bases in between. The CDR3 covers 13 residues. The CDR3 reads CASRPPEGRDYTF. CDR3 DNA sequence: TGTGCCAGCAGACCCCCCGAGGGGCGCGACTACACCTTC.

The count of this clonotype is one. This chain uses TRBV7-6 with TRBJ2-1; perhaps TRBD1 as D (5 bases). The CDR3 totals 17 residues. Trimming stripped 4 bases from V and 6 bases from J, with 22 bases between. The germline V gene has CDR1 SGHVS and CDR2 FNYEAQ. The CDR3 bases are TGTGCCAGCAGCTCCCAGGGTTTCGCGAAATGGGGCAATGAGCAGTTCTTC. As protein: CASSSQGFAKWGNEQFF.

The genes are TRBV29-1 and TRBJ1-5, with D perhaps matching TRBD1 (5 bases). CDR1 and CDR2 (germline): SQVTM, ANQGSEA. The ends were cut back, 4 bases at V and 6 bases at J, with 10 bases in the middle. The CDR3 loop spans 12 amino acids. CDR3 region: CSVVWGGQPQHF. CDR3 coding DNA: TGCAGCGTTGTGTGGGGGGGTCAGCCCCAGCATTTT.

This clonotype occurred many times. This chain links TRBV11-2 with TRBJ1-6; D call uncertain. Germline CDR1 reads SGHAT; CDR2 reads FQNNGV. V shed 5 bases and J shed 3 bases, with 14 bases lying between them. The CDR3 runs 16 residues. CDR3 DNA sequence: TGTGCCAGCAGCATCGATGCGTGGCACTATAATTCACCCCTCCACTTT. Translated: CASSIDAWHYNSPLHF.

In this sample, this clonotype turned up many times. The CDR3 nucleotides are TGTGCCAGCACTCAGACTAGGCAGAGAGAGACCCAGTACTTC. Protein: CASTQTRQRETQYF. The genes are TRBV2 and TRBJ2-5; D perhaps matches TRBD2 (6 bases). Germline V lookup: CDR1 SNHLY, CDR2 FYNNEI. The V end was cut by 7 bases, the J end by 4 bases, with 16 bases between. The CDR3 is made up of 14 amino acids. Looking up the rest from reference TRBV2 and TRBJ2-5 gives the full variable domain: EPEVTQTPSHQVTQMGQEVILRCVPISNHLYFYWYRQILGQKVEFLVSFYNNEISEKSEIFDDQFSVERPDGSNFTLKIRSTKLEDSAMYFCASTQTRQRETQYFGPGTRLLVL.

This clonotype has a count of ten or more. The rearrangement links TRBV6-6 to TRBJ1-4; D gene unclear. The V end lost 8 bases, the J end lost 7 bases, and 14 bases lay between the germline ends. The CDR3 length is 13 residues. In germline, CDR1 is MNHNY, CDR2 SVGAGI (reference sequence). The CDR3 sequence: CASLPDPSEKLFF. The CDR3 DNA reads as TGTGCCAGCTTGCCGGACCCGAGTGAAAAACTGTTTTTT.

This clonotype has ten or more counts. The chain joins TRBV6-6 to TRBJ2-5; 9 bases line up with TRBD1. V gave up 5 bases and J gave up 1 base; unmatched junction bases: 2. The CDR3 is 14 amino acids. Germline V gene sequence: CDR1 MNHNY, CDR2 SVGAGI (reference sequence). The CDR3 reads CASSGQGPQETQYF. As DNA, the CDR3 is TGTGCCAGCAGTGGACAGGGGCCCCAAGAGACCCAGTACTTC.